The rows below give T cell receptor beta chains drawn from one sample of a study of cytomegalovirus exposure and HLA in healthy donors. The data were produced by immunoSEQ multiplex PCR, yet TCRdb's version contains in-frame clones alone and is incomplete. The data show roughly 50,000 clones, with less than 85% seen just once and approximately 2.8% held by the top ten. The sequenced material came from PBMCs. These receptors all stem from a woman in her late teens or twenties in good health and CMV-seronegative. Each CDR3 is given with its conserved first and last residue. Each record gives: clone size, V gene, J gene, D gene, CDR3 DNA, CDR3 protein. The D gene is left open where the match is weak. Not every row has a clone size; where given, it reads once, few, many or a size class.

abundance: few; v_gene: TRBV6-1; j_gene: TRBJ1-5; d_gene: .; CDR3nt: TGTGCCAGCAGTGGCCGGGACACCAATCAGCCCCAGCATTTT; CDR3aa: CASSGRDTNQPQHF
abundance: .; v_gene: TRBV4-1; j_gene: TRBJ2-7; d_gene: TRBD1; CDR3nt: TGCGCCAGCAGCCCACTCACCGGGACAGTCAACGAGCAGTACTTC; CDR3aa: CASSPLTGTVNEQYF
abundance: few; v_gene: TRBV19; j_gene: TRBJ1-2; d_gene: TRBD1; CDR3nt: TGTGCCAGTAGTCCCAGACAGGGAGATTATGGCTACACCTTC; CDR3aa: CASSPRQGDYGYTF
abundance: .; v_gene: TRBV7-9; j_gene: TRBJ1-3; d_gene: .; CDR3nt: TGTGCCAGCAGTCTTCAGACAGGACTCTCTGGAAACACCATATATTTT; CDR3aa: CASSLQTGLSGNTIYF
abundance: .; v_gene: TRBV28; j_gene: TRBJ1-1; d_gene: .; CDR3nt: TGTGCCAGCAGTTTAAGGGGAGGCACTGAAGCTTTCTTT; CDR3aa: CASSLRGGTEAFF
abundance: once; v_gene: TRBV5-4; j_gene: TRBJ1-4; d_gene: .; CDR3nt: TGTGCCAGCAGCTTGGAGGGGCAGCTTAATGAAAAACTGTTTTTT; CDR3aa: CASSLEGQLNEKLFF
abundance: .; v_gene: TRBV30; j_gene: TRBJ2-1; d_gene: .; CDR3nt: TGTGCCTGGAGAACAATGGCGGTAGCGGAGCAGTTCTTC; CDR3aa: CAWRTMAVAEQFF
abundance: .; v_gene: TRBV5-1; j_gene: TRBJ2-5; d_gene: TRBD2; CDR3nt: TGCGCCAGCAGCGCCAGGACTAGCGGAGTCGGGACCCAGTACTTC; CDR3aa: CASSARTSGVGTQYF
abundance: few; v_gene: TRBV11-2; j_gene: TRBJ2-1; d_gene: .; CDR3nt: TGTGCCAGCAGCCCGGGACACTACAATGAGCAGTTCTTC; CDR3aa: CASSPGHYNEQFF
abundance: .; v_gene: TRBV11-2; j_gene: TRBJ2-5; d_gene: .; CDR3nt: TGTGCCAGCAGCTTGGTGGCCTGGGGGCTGGGTTGGGAGACCCAGTACTTC; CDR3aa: CASSLVAWGLGWETQYF
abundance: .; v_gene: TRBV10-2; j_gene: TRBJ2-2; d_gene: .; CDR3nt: TGCGCCAGCAATATACGCAGGGAAGGCACCGGGGAGCTGTTTTTT; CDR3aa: CASNIRREGTGELFF
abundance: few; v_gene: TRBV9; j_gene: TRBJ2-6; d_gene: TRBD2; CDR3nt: TGTGCCAGTTGGGGGGGGGTCGGGGCCAACGGCCTGACTTTC; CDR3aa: CASWGGVGANGLTF
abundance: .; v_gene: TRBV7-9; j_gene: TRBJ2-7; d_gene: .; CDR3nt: TGTGCCAGCAGCTCTAGTAGAGGGTCGATCGAGCAGTACTTC; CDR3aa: CASSSSRGSIEQYF
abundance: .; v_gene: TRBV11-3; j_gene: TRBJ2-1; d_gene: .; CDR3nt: TGTGCCAGCAGCTTAGTTACAGGCCATGAGCAGTTCTTC; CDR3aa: CASSLVTGHEQFF
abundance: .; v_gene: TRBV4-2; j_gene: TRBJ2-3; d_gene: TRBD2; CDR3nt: TGTGCCAGCAGCCAAGGACTAGCGGGAGCTACGCAGTATTTT; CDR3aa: CASSQGLAGATQYF
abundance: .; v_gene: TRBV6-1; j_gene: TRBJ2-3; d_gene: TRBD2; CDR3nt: TGTGCCAGCAGTGAAGTTATCCTAGCGGCAGATACGCAGTATTTT; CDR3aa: CASSEVILAADTQYF
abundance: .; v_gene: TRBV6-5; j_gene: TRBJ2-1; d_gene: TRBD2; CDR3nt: TGTGCCAGCAGCGAGATAGCGGGAGGGCCGTTTGAGCAGTTCTTC; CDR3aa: CASSEIAGGPFEQFF
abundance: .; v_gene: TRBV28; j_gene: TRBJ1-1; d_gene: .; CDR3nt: TGTGCCAGCAGTTTATGGGACAGAAACACTGAAGCTTTCTTT; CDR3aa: CASSLWDRNTEAFF
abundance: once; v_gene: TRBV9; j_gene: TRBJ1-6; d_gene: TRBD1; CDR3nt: TGTGCCAGCAGCTTCAACCGGGACAGGGTTTCACCCCTCCACTTT; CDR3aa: CASSFNRDRVSPLHF
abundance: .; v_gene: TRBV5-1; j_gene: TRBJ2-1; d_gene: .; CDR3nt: TGCGCCAGCAGCGAGCGATCAAGGCGGTACAATGAGCAGTTCTTC; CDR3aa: CASSERSRRYNEQFF
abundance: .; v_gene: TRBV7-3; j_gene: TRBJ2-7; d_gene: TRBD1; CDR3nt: TGTGCCAGCAGCTCGGACAGGGTCAACGAGCAGTACTTC; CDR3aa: CASSSDRVNEQYF
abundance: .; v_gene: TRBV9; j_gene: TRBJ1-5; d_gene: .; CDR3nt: TGTGCCAGCAGCCCAACCGACACAGGGCTGAATCAGCCCCAGCATTTT; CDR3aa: CASSPTDTGLNQPQHF
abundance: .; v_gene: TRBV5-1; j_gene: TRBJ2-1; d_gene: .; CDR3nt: TGCGCCAGCAGCTTGGCGGCAGGGGGCGGTTTTAGCGGGGGACACCAGTTCTTC; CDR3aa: CASSLAAGGGFSGGHQFF
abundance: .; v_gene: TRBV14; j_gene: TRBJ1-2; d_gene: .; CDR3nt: TGTGCCAGCAGCCCTCGGGACAACCTGAGAGGCTATTATGGCTACACCTTC; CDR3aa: CASSPRDNLRGYYGYTF
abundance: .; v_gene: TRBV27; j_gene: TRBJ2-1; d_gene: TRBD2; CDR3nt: TGTGCCAGCAGTTTAGTGCGGGAGAAGGGGAATGAGCAGTTCTTC; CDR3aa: CASSLVREKGNEQFF
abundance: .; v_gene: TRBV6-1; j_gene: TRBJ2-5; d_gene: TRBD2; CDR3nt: TGTGCCAGCAATCGAGGGGCTAGCGGGGAAGAGACCCAGTACTTC; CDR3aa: CASNRGASGEETQYF
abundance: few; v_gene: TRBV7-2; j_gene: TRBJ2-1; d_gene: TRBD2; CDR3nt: TGTGCCAGCATCAAGGCGGGAGGCTACAATGAGCAGTTCTTC; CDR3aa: CASIKAGGYNEQFF
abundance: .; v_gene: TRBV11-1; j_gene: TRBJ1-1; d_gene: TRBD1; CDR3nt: TGTGCCAGCAGCTTCCGTCCCGGGACAGGGCTCACTGAAGCTTTCTTT; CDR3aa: CASSFRPGTGLTEAFF
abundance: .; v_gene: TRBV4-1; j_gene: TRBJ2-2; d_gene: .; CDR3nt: TGCGCCAGCAGCCACTACGAGAGGCTGTTTTTT; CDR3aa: CASSHYERLFF
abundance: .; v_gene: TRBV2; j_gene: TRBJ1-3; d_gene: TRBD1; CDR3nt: TGTGCCAGCAGGGCCACGACAGGGCCGGGAAACACCATATATTTT; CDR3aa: CASRATTGPGNTIYF
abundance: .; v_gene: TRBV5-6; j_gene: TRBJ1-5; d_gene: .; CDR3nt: TGTGCCAGCAGCTTGGGTTCTGGCAATCAGCCCCAGCATTTT; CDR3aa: CASSLGSGNQPQHF
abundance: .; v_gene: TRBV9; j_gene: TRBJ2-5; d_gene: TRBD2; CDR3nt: TGTGCCAGCAGCCCCCCCGGGGGGGGAGAGACCCAGTACTTC; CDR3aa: CASSPPGGGETQYF
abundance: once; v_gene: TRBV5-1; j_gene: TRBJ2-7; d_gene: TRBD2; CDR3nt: TGCGCCAGCAGCTTGAAGGTGACTAGCGGGAGTGATGAGCAGTACTTC; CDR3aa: CASSLKVTSGSDEQYF
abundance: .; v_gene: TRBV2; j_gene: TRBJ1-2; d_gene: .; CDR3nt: TGTGCCAGCAGTGCCGAAATACAAAACTATGGCTACACCTTC; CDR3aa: CASSAEIQNYGYTF
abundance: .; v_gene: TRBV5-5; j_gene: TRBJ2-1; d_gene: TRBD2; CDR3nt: TGTGCCAGCAGCTTGGACCGAGGCGGGAGCTCCTACAATGAGCAGTTCTTC; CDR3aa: CASSLDRGGSSYNEQFF
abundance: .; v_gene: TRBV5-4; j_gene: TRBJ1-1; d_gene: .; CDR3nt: TGTGCCAGCAGCCCTATTACAGGGTCCATCGGCATGAACACTGAAGCTTTCTTT; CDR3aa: CASSPITGSIGMNTEAFF
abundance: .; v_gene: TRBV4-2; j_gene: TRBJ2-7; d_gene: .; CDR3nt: TGTGCCAGCAGCCAAGAGTGGGGCAGGGATTACGAGCAGTACTTC; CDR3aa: CASSQEWGRDYEQYF
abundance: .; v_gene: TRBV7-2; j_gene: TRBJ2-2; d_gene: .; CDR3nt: TGTGCCAGCAGCTCCCGAAGCCGGAACACCGGGGAGCTGTTTTTT; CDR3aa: CASSSRSRNTGELFF
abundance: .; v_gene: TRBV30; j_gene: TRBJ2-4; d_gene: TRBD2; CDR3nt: TGTGCCTGGAGGGGAACTAGCGGGTTGAACAGTCAGTACTTC; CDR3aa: CAWRGTSGLNSQYF
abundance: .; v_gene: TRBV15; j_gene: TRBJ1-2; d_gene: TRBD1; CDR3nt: TGTGCCACCAGCAGCTCCGGGACAGGGCATGGCTACACCTTC; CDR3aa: CATSSSGTGHGYTF
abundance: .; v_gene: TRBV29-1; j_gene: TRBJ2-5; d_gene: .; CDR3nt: TGCAGCGTTGAAAGCGGTGGCGAGACCCAGTACTTC; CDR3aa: CSVESGGETQYF
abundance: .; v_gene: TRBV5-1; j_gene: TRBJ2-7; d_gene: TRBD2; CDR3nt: TGCGCCAGCAGCCCTAGCCTGACTAGCGTTCCCTACGAGCAGTACTTC; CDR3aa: CASSPSLTSVPYEQYF
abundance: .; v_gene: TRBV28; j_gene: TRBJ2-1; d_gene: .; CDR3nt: TGTGCCAGCGGTGATCCTAGCGAAAACTCCTACAATGAGCAGTTCTTC; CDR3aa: CASGDPSENSYNEQFF
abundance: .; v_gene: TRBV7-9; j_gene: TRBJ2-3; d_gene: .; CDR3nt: TGTTCCAGCAGAAGAGCGGCAGATACGCAGTATTTT; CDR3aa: CSSRRAADTQYF
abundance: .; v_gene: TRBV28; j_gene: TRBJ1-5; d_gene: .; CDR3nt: TGTGCCAGCAGGCGGATATTAAATCAGCCCCAGCATTTT; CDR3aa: CASRRILNQPQHF
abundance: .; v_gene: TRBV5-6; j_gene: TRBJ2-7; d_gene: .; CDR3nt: TGTGCCAGCAGCTGGGGATCTCGGGACACCTACGAGCAGTACTTC; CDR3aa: CASSWGSRDTYEQYF
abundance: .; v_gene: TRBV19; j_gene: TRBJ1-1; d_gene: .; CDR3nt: TGTGCCAGTAGTATGAAGGGGTTGAACACTGAAGCTTTCTTT; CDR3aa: CASSMKGLNTEAFF
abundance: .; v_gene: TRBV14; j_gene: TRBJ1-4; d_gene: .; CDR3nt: TGTGCCAGCAGCCGCCTTGGACAGAGTAATGAAAAACTGTTTTTT; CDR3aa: CASSRLGQSNEKLFF
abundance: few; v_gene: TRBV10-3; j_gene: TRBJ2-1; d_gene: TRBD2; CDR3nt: TGCTCCACGGGGGGTACCTACAATGAGCAGTTCTTC; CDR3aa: CSTGGTYNEQFF
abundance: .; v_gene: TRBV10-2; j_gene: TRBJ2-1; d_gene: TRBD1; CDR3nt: TGCGCCAGCAGGGAAGACAGACAGGGGGCAGGTTACAATGAGCAGTTCTTC; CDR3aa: CASREDRQGAGYNEQFF
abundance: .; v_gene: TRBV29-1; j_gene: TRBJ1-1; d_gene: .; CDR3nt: TGCAGCGTTGAATCCCGGGTTGAAGCTTTCTTT; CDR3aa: CSVESRVEAFF
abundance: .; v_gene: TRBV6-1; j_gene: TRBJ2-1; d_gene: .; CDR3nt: TGTGCCAGCAGTGCCAGGGTTATTGAGCAGTTCTTC; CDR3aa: CASSARVIEQFF
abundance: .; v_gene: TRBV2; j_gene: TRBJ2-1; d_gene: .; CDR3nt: TGTGCCAGCAGTGAGGGGCAGGGTACAAACAATGAGCAGTTCTTC; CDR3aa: CASSEGQGTNNEQFF
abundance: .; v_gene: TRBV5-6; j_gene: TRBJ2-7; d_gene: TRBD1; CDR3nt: TGTGCCAGCAGCTTGGGACAGGGGGTCTACGAGCAGTACTTC; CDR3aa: CASSLGQGVYEQYF
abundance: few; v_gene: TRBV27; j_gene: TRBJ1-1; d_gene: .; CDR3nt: TGTGCCAGCAGTCCGTCGACAGGTCCCATGAACACTGAAGCTTTCTTT; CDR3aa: CASSPSTGPMNTEAFF
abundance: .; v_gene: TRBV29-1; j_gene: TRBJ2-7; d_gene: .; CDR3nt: TGCAGCGTTCTTCGGGGGACGAGCTCCTACGAGCAGTACTTC; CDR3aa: CSVLRGTSSYEQYF
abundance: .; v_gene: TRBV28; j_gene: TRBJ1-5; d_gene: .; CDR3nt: TGTGCCAGCGGAGGGGAGGGGGGTCAGCCCCAGCATTTT; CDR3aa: CASGGEGGQPQHF
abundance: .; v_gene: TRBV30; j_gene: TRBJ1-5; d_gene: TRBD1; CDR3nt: TGTGCAGGACAGGGGGTAGGAGGCAATCAGCCCCAGCATTTT; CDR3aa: CAGQGVGGNQPQHF